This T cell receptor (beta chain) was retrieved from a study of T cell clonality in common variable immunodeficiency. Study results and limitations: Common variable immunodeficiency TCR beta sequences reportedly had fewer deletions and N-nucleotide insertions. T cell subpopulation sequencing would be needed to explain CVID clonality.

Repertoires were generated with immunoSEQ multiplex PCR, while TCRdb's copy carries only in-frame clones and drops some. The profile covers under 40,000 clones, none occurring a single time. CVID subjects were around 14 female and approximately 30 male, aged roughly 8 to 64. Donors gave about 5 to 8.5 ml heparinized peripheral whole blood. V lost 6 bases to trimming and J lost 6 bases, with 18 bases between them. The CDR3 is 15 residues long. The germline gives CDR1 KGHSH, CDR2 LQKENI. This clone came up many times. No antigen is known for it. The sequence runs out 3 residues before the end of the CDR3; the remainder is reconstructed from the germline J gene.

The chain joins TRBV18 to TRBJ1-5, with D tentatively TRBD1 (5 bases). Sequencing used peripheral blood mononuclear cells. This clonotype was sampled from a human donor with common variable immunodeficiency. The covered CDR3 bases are TGTGCCAGCTCGCCGGGGGAGGGCGGCCGTCAGCCC. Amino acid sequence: CASSPGEGGRQP. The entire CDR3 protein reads CASSPGEGGRQPQHF.